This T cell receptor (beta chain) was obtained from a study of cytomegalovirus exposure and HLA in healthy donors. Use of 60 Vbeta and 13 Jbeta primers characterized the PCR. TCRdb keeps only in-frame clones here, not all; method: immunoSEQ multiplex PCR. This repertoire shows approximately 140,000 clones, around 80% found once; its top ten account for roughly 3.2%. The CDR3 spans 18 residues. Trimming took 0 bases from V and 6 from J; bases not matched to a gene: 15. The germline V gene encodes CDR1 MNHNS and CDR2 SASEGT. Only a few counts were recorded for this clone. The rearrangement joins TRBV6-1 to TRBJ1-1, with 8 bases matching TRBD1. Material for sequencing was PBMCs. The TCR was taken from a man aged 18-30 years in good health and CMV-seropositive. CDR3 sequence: CASSEASDRGPPWAEAFF. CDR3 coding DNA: TGTGCCAGCAGTGAAGCCAGCGACAGGGGACCTCCATGGGCTGAAGCTTTCTTT.